This T cell receptor beta chain is from a study of blood T cell repertoires in COVID-19. Profiling relied on immunoSEQ multiplex PCR, and the TCRdb table lists in-frame clones only, not all of them. The sample includes roughly 190,000 clones, 82% of them seen just once. Germline-derived CDR1 and CDR2 are LGHDT and YNNKEL (reference sequence). The CDR3 has 14 residues. Trimming cost V 4 bases and J 4 bases; bases outside gene matches: 3. The gene calls are TRBV3-1 (or the pseudogene TRBV3-2) and TRBJ1-2; 10 bases line up with TRBD1. This receptor was taken from a woman aged 55-70 years with COVID-19, enrolled during active disease. Source material: peripheral blood. This CDR3 is CASSLRDRGYGYTF. The CDR3 DNA reads TGTGCCAGCAGCCTCAGGGACAGGGGCTATGGCTACACCTTC.